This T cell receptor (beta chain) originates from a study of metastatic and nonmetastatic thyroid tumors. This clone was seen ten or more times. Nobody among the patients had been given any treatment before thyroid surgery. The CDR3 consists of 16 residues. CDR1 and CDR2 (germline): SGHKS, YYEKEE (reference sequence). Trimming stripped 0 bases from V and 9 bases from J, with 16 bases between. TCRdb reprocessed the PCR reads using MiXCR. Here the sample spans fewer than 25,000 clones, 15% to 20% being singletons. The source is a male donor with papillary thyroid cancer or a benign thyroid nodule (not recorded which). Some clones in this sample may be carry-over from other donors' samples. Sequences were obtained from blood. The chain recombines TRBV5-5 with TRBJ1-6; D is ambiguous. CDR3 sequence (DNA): TGTGCCAGCAGCTTGGACAGAGCGACTAATTTTTCACCCCTCCACTTT. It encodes CASSLDRATNFSPLHF.